This passage covers 15 T cell receptor beta chains from one sample sequenced in a study of spatial heterogeneity in lung cancer. As to time point: sample taken at primary tumor resection. Study-wide points: Tumoral mutation counts were tracked by counts of expanded intratumoral alpha and beta TCRs.

TCRdb redid the calling of the 5' RACE reads with MiXCR, one entry per CDR3 protein. The table records about 11,000 distinct CDR3 sequences, over 4.5% of them present only once. No antigen has been assigned to these receptors. The sample consisted of lung tumor tissue, taken at surgery. Source of these receptors: a male donor with early-stage non-small cell lung cancer.

The DNA of the CDR3 is TGTGCCAGCAGACCCGGGAACTCTGGAAACACCATATATTTT. Its protein is CASRPGNSGNTIYF. The chain combines TRBV2 with TRBJ1-3, with D hard to call. Per germline, CDR1 SNHLY and CDR2 FYNNEI. The V end lost 6 bases, the J end lost 0 bases, and 9 bases lay between the germline ends. There are 14 residues in the CDR3. Together with reference TRBV2 and TRBJ1-3, the CDR3 gives the full variable domain: EPEVTQTPSHQVTQMGQEVILRCVPISNHLYFYWYRQILGQKVEFLVSFYNNEISEKSEIFDDQFSVERPDGSNFTLKIRSTKLEDSAMYFCASRPGNSGNTIYFGEGSWLTVV.

The sample holds many counts of this clonotype. The rearrangement links TRBV6-6 to TRBJ2-2; TRBD1 matches at 7 bases. Germline V CDR1 and CDR2: MNHNY, SVGAGI (reference sequence). The CDR3 consists of 14 residues. V lost 7 bases to trimming and J lost 3 bases; unmatched junction nucleotides: 5. The CDR3 bases are TGTGCCAGCAAAGGGGACAGAGACACCGGGGAGCTGTTTTTT. Its translation: CASKGDRDTGELFF.

V usage is TRBV7-9 and J usage is TRBJ2-5, with 7 bases fitting TRBD1. Trimming removed 8 bases from V and 5 bases from J; junction bases left unmatched: 17. The CDR3 sequence is 16 residues long. Germline CDR1 and CDR2: SEHNR and FQNEAQ (reference sequence). CDR3 coding DNA: TGTGCCAGCCGGTCCTCGACCGGGACAGTTCAGGAGACCCAGTACTTC. Protein: CASRSSTGTVQETQYF.

This clonotype was seen ten or more times. The genes are TRBV10-3 and TRBJ1-1; TRBD1 aligns across 11 bases. Germline assignment: CDR1 ENHRY and CDR2 SYGVKD. This CDR3 has 11 amino acids. Unmatched junction bases numbered 5, after V lost 10 bases and J lost 10 bases. CDR3 in DNA: TGTGCCACCACAGGACAGGGGGCAGCTTTCTTT. It is translated as CATTGQGAAFF.

This clonotype was observed at least ten times. V and J are TRBV3-1 and TRBJ2-7; the D is unclear. The CDR3 runs to 14 residues. Germline assignment: CDR1 LGHDT and CDR2 YNNKEL (reference sequence). Deletions cut 5 bases from V and 4 bases from J, with 15 bases between. CDR3 in amino acids: CASSSRWAPYEQYF. In DNA, the CDR3 is TGTGCCAGCAGCTCCCGATGGGCGCCGTACGAGCAGTACTTC.

This clonotype is labeled as medium-sized. V and J are TRBV6-5 and TRBJ2-2; D might be TRBD2 (7 bases). Germline values: CDR1 MNHEY, CDR2 SVGAGI. The V and J ends lost 2 bases and 2 bases respectively, with 18 bases between them. The CDR3 is 18 amino acids. The DNA of the CDR3 is TGTGCCAGCAGTTACATAGCGGGCAGGGGCTATAACACCGGGGAGCTGTTTTTT. It is translated as CASSYIAGRGYNTGELFF.

This clonotype qualifies as medium-sized. In DNA, the CDR3 is TGTGCCAGCAGTGCAGGGGTCACCGGGGAGCTGTTTTTT. The encoded protein is CASSAGVTGELFF. The V call is TRBV6-2 or TRBV6-3, the J call TRBJ2-2, with D maybe TRBD1 (6 bases). This CDR3 has 13 amino acids. Trimming took off 5 bases at V and 4 bases at J, with 8 bases between the two ends. Germline V CDR1 and CDR2: MNHEY, SVGEGT.

This clonotype counts as medium-sized. This chain uses TRBV2 with TRBJ2-2; D is uncertain. Trimming pared 6 bases from V and 2 bases from J, leaving 4 bases between. The CDR3 loop spans 12 amino acids. The germline V gene encodes CDR1 SNHLY and CDR2 FYNNEI. The chain's CDR3 is CASRTNTGELFF. CDR3 in DNA: TGTGCCAGCAGAACTAACACCGGGGAGCTGTTTTTT.

This clonotype is categorized as medium-sized. This sequence joins TRBV10-2 and TRBJ2-1; D not resolved. CDR1 and CDR2 from the germline V gene are WSHSY and SAAADI. V lost 2 bases and J lost 7, with 6 bases in between. This CDR3 has 12 amino acids. The CDR3 spells CASSEGTNEQFF. CDR3 in DNA: TGCGCCAGCAGTGAGGGTACTAATGAGCAGTTCTTC.

The sample holds many counts of this clonotype. The chain is built from TRBV5-1 and TRBJ2-7, with D unresolved. Trimming stripped 1 base from V and 4 bases from J, with 6 bases between. Per the germline V gene, CDR1 is SGHRS and CDR2 is YFSETQ. The CDR3 contains 12 residues. The CDR3 is CASSLTKYEQYF. The CDR3 DNA reads as TGCGCCAGCAGCTTGACTAAATACGAGCAGTACTTC. The full variable domain, in which reference TRBV5-1 and TRBJ2-7 provide the parts outside the CDR3, is KAGVTQTPRYLIKTRGQQVTLSCSPISGHRSVSWYQQTPGQGLQFLFEYFSETQRNKGNFPGRFSGRQFSNSRSEMNVSTLELGDSALYLCASSLTKYEQYFGPGTRLTVT.

The V gene is TRBV11-3, the J gene TRBJ2-7; D is unclear. The V gene lost 4 bases and the J gene lost 4 bases, with 8 bases spanning the gap. Germline-derived CDR1 and CDR2 are SGHNT and YENEEA. CDR3 size: 12 residues. The CDR3 DNA sequence: TGTGCCAGCAGCTACAACCGGTACGAGCAGTACTTC. It is translated as CASSYNRYEQYF.

The chain employs TRBV5-1 and TRBJ2-3, with unresolved D. The CDR3 has 15 residues. Germline CDR1 SGHRS, CDR2 YFSETQ. V was pared by 4 bases and J by 6 bases, with 18 bases between. The CDR3 sequence is CASSLSTDPRDTQYF. Here the CDR3 DNA reads TGCGCCAGCAGCCTATCGACCGACCCAAGGGATACGCAGTATTTT.

This clonotype was seen repeatedly, ten times or more. The chain employs TRBV20-1 and TRBJ1-3, with 8 positions matching TRBD1. Trimming cost V 6 bases and J 9 bases; bases outside gene matches: 7. The CDR3 is 12 residues long. Per the germline V gene, CDR1 is DFQATT and CDR2 is SNEGSKA (reference sequence). Written as DNA, the CDR3 is TGCAGTGCCCACGACAGGGGAGGCACCATATATTTT. Translation: CSAHDRGGTIYF.

This clonotype has at least ten counts. V gene TRBV10-3 combines with J gene TRBJ2-1, with D perhaps matching TRBD2 (5 bases). The CDR3 loop spans 12 amino acids. CDR1 is ENHRY and CDR2 is SYGVKD in the germline V gene. Trimming left V 8 bases short and J 2 bases short, with 7 bases between. The CDR3 loop reads CAIGSPYNEQFF. CDR3 nucleotides: TGTGCCATCGGGAGCCCCTACAATGAGCAGTTCTTC.

This clonotype was recorded at least ten times. The V gene is TRBV7-9, the J gene TRBJ2-7, with 11 bases fitting TRBD1. The length of the CDR3 is 15 residues. Germline loops: CDR1 SEHNR, CDR2 FQNEAQ (reference sequence). V dropped 3 bases and J dropped 4; count of bases not matched to a gene: 5. Here the CDR3 reads CASSFGGQGAYEQYF. The CDR3 bases are TGTGCCAGCAGCTTTGGAGGACAGGGGGCATACGAGCAGTACTTC.